The present T cell receptor (beta chain) was sequenced within a study of blood T cell repertoires in COVID-19. On the study more broadly: Whether acute or convalescent, the COVID-19 samples came from the United States, Italy and Spain.

The CDR3 has 14 amino acids. Germline CDR1 is SQVTM and CDR2 is ANQGSEA. Authors' methods: Nucleated cell counts were estimated from reference gene primer amplification. The assay was immunoSEQ multiplex PCR, and TCRdb's table has in-frame clones only and misses some. Clone size and the V and J calls come from that table; the DNA yielded D and trimming. The sample records 99,000 or so clones, approximately 80% being singletons. The TCR was taken from a man between 60 and 70 years old with acute or convalescent COVID-19. Sequenced: peripheral blood. V and J are TRBV29-1 and TRBJ2-7, with 9 bases identical to TRBD2. The CDR3 region has the DNA TGCAAGAGCGACGGGCGGGAGGGCCTATACGAGCAGTACGTC. Translating it yields CKSDGREGLYEQYV.